This T cell receptor beta chain was sequenced in a study of blood T cell repertoires in COVID-19. Turning to the study itself: Samples representing acute and convalescent COVID-19 were sourced from the United States, Italy and Spain. The analysed material was cDNA or gDNA that came from T cells, B-cell-depleted T cells, or PBMCs.

The CDR3 runs to 15 residues. J was trimmed by 4 bases and V by 2 bases; bases with no gene match: 7. Germline CDR1 is LGHDT and CDR2 is YNNKEL (reference sequence). Original data processing: Researchers report that nucleated cell counts were estimated from reference gene primer amplification. Sequencing was performed with immunoSEQ multiplex PCR; in TCRdb, only in-frame clones are kept and a portion is missing. V and J calls and clone size come straight from that table; D and trimming were deduced from the DNA. The sample lists around 250,000 clones, around 83% occurring once. The chain couples TRBV3-1 (or the pseudogene TRBV3-2) to TRBJ1-2; TRBD1 matches at 7 bases. The sequence was collected from an older man with acute or convalescent COVID-19. Sequenced: peripheral blood. Here the CDR3 reads CASSQRGQPSYGYTF. The CDR3 coding sequence is TGTGCCAGCAGCCAAAGGGGACAGCCAAGCTATGGCTACACCTTC.